A selection of T cell receptor beta chains follows, all from one sample in a study of cytomegalovirus exposure and HLA in healthy donors. This table comes from immunoSEQ multiplex PCR, and its TCRdb copy is limited to in-frame clones, with some not included. The sample lists about 150,000 clones, around four fifths occurring once. Sequenced input: PBMCs. All receptors derive from a woman aged 50 to 65 in good health and CMV-seropositive. The CDR3 runs from the conserved cysteine through the conserved F or W. A D gene is named only where the DNA matches it firmly. Clone size is stated in some rows and not others, as once, few, many or a class when expanded.

>TRBV18|TRBJ2-7|TRBD1|NA
CASSPKTGRYEQYF
TGTGCCAGCTCACCGAAGACAGGGCGCTACGAGCAGTACTTC
>TRBV4-1|TRBJ1-5|TRBD1|NA
CASSPTGALNQPQHF
TGCGCCAGCAGCCCGACAGGGGCCCTGAATCAGCCCCAGCATTTT
>TRBV4-1|TRBJ1-2|NA|NA
CASSSPGGYTF
TGCGCCAGCAGCTCACCGGGAGGCTACACCTTC
>TRBV5-4|TRBJ1-3|NA|few
CASSLEAGPGNTIYF
TGTGCCAGCAGCTTGGAGGCAGGGCCTGGAAACACCATATATTTT
>TRBV5-1|TRBJ2-7|TRBD2|NA
CASSLSSGSPQYF
TGCGCCAGCAGCTTGTCTAGCGGGAGCCCCCAGTACTTC
>TRBV5-1|TRBJ2-3|NA|NA
CASSRRAGSDTQYF
TGCGCCAGCAGCCGACGCGCGGGGTCGGATACGCAGTATTTT
>TRBV5-4|TRBJ2-1|TRBD2|NA
CASSRGLAGDNEQFF
TGTGCCAGCAGCCGGGGACTAGCGGGGGACAATGAGCAGTTCTTC
>TRBV19|TRBJ2-1|TRBD2|NA
CATGLAAGNEQFF
TGTGCCACAGGACTAGCGGCGGGCAATGAGCAGTTCTTC
>TRBV7-3|TRBJ2-6|TRBD1|NA
CASSSQGQVSGANVLTF
TGTGCCAGCAGCTCCCAAGGACAGGTCTCTGGGGCCAACGTCCTGACTTTC
>TRBV7-6|TRBJ1-5|NA|NA
CASSLGENQPQHF
TGTGCCAGCAGCTTAGGTGAGAATCAGCCCCAGCATTTT
>TRBV6-5|TRBJ2-7|NA|few
CASSEGLGEQYF
TGTGCCAGCAGTGAGGGACTCGGCGAGCAGTACTTC
>TRBV7-2|TRBJ2-5|NA|NA
CASSLQGGEQYF
TGTGCCAGCAGCCTTCAGGGGGGAGAGCAGTACTTC
>TRBV18|TRBJ1-5|TRBD1|NA
CASSLTGTGASQPQHF
TGTGCCAGCTCACTCACCGGGACAGGGGCCTCTCAGCCCCAGCATTTT
>TRBV16|TRBJ2-1|NA|NA
CASSHLEGGINNEQFF
TGTGCCAGCAGCCACCTAGAGGGGGGGATTAACAATGAGCAGTTCTTC
>TRBV5-1|TRBJ1-4|NA|NA
CASSLAGRGANEKLFF
TGCGCCAGCAGCTTGGCCGGTAGGGGCGCTAATGAAAAACTGTTTTTT
>TRBV15|TRBJ1-1|NA|NA
CATSAFSGNTEAFF
TGTGCCACCAGCGCATTCAGCGGAAACACTGAAGCTTTCTTT
>TRBV2|TRBJ1-6|NA|once
CASSERQVENSPLHF
TGTGCCAGCAGTGAAAGACAGGTCGAGAATTCACCCCTCCACTTT
>TRBV2|TRBJ2-1|NA|NA
CASSATGRHNEQFF
TGTGCCAGCAGCGCGACAGGTCGCCACAATGAGCAGTTCTTC
>TRBV5-4|TRBJ2-4|TRBD1|NA
CASSLQDRVYIQYF
TGTGCCAGCAGCTTACAGGACAGGGTTTACATTCAGTACTTC